One T cell receptor (beta chain) is described in this entry. The germline V gene encodes CDR1 LGHNA and CDR2 YSLEER. The ends were cut back, 4 bases at V and 4 bases at J, with 16 bases in the middle. CDR3 length: 16 residues. This sample is drawn from a study of blood T cell repertoires in COVID-19. Study-wide context: Acute-phase and convalescent COVID-19 samples originated in the United States, Italy and Spain. T cells, B-cell-depleted T cells, or PBMCs provided the cDNA or gDNA that served as material.

Per the original data handling: Estimated nucleated cell counts came from reference gene primer amplification. Method: immunoSEQ multiplex PCR; TCRdb's copy keeps in-frame clones and lacks some. Clonal size and the V and J genes are those of that table, whereas D and trimming came from the DNA. Among roughly 100,000 clones listed, just over 85% were seen once. Sequenced material: peripheral blood. The sequence was obtained from a human donor in a cohort sampled during active COVID-19. The chain links TRBV4-3 to TRBJ2-2, with D possibly being TRBD2 (7 bases). The CDR3 reads CASSPSGGRGTGELFF. For the CDR3, the DNA is TGCGCCAGCAGCCCGTCGGGGGGCCGAGGCACCGGGGAGCTGTTTTTT.